Below are 15 T cell receptor beta chains sequenced from a single sample in a study of regulatory T cells in long-lasting Graves disease. Sequencing libraries for TCR beta were prepared with iRepertoire HTBI primers and Arm-PCR of CDR3 regions. TCRdb re-called the multiplex PCR reads through MiXCR, storing one row per CDR3 protein. The sample shows 520,000 or so distinct CDR3 sequences, around 13% of them seen only once. Sample time point: newly diagnosed GD, antithyroid drugs for less than 3 months. Construction of the TCR library relied on RNA isolated from PBMCs. The same data also went into a second study, on T cells in Graves' hyperthyroidism and ophthalmopathy.

Sequenced material: peripheral blood mononuclear cells (PBMCs), taken at new diagnosis, from a patient treated with antithyroid drugs. Source of these receptors: a woman aged 25-40 years with Graves disease.

This clonotype was counted at least ten times. The J gene is TRBJ2-2, the V gene TRBV29-1; no clear D gene. CDR1 SQVTM and CDR2 ANQGSEA come from the germline V gene. This CDR3 has 14 residues. The V and J ends lost 2 bases and 0 bases respectively, with 7 bases between them. The CDR3 DNA is TGCAGCGTTGAAAAGGCCACGAACACCGGGGAGCTGTTTTTT. Protein: CSVEKATNTGELFF.

This clonotype was seen ten or more times. The chain combines TRBV7-3 with TRBJ2-5; TRBD2 is a possible D gene (5 bases). The V gene's germline CDR1 is SGHTA and CDR2 FQGTGA. This CDR3 comprises 16 residues. Trimming stripped 0 bases from V and 4 bases from J, with 15 bases between. CDR3 region: CASSLTGSSRGETQYF. The DNA of the CDR3 is TGTGCCAGCAGCTTAACAGGCTCTAGCCGGGGAGAGACCCAGTACTTC.

The chain employs TRBV20-1 and TRBJ2-1; D is unresolved. Trimming pared 5 bases from V and 7 bases from J, leaving 12 bases between. Germline V gene data show CDR1 as DFQATT and CDR2 as SNEGSKA (reference sequence). The CDR3 sequence is 12 residues long. The CDR3 DNA sequence: TGCAGTGCTCCTTTCCGGAGTAATGAGCAGTTCTTC. It codes for CSAPFRSNEQFF.

The table lists this clonotype with many counts. The chain carries TRBV10-3 and TRBJ2-3; TRBD2 matches 11 bases. The length of the CDR3 is 16 residues. Unmatched junction bases numbered 6, after V lost 4 bases and J lost 3 bases. The germline gives CDR1 ENHRY, CDR2 SYGVKD. The DNA of the CDR3 is TGTGCCATCAGTGTTGGGCTAGCGGGAGGAACAGATACGCAGTATTTT. Protein product: CAISVGLAGGTDTQYF.

This clonotype was observed a handful of times. J is TRBJ2-7 and V is TRBV27; weak D call: TRBD1 (5 bases). V was trimmed by 7 bases and J by 3 bases, leaving 16 bases between them. The CDR3 loop spans 14 amino acids. Germline assignment: CDR1 MNHEY and CDR2 SMNVEV (reference sequence). The CDR3 DNA sequence: TGTGCCAGCAAGATCATTGGGGCTAACTACGAGCAGTACTTC. Residues: CASKIIGANYEQYF.

This clonotype appeared many times. The chain uses TRBV7-2 and TRBJ2-2; 12 nucleotides align to TRBD2. CDR1 and CDR2 from the germline V gene are SGHTA and FQGNSA. The CDR3 extends over 19 amino acids. Trimming at V came to 6 bases and at J to 3 bases, leaving 14 bases not matched to a gene. CDR3 sequence: CASRTAGLAGPRDTGELFF. CDR3 sequence (DNA): TGTGCCAGCAGAACCGCGGGACTAGCGGGCCCTCGGGACACCGGGGAGCTGTTTTTT.

The rearrangement links TRBV19 to TRBJ2-5; D is tentatively TRBD1 or TRBD2 (7 bases each). The better agreement between TRBJ2-7 and the DNA end casts doubt on the J call. The CDR3 consists of 15 residues. The V gene's germline CDR1 is LNHDA and CDR2 SQIVND (reference sequence). The CDR3 here is CASSILGRGGYEQYF. In DNA form, the CDR3 reads TGTGCCAGTAGTATACTGGGCAGGGGGGGCTACGAGCAGTACTTC.

This clonotype showed up many times. For the CDR3, the DNA is TGTGCCAGCAGCTTTGGGCTAGCGCGCGAGCAGTTCTTC. Its translation: CASSFGLAREQFF. This chain joins TRBV7-3 and TRBJ2-1, with D possibly matching TRBD2 (6 bases). CDR1 is SGHTA, CDR2 FQGTGA, per germline. Deletions cut 3 bases from V and 10 bases from J, with 13 bases between. The CDR3 is made up of 13 amino acids.

This clonotype was found many times. This chain joins TRBV20-1 and TRBJ2-3, with D possibly being TRBD1 (6 bases). This CDR3 contains 15 residues. V dropped 4 bases and J dropped 6 bases, with 20 bases sitting between them. CDR1 and CDR2 from the germline V gene are DFQATT and SNEGSKA (reference sequence). CDR3 sequence: CSANTGTSPGDTQYF. The CDR3 nucleotides read TGCAGTGCTAACACCGGGACATCCCCGGGGGATACGCAGTATTTT.

The rearrangement uses TRBV20-1 and TRBJ1-5; tentatively, D is TRBD1 (5 bases). CDR1 and CDR2 (germline): DFQATT, SNEGSKA (reference sequence). The V gene lost 2 bases and the J gene lost 4 bases, with 12 bases spanning the gap. CDR3 length: 14 residues. The CDR3 region is CSARLGVGNQPQHF. Here the CDR3 DNA reads TGCAGTGCTAGACTAGGGGTTGGTAATCAGCCCCAGCATTTT.

This clonotype has a handful of counts. The chain uses TRBV29-1 and TRBJ1-3; tentatively, D is TRBD1 (5 bases). V was shortened by 7 bases and J by 0 bases, with 16 bases between the two germline ends. CDR1 SQVTM and CDR2 ANQGSEA come from the germline V gene. The CDR3 is 15 amino acids. The CDR3 sequence: CSARSGGSSGNTIYF. As DNA, the CDR3 is TGCAGCGCTAGGAGCGGGGGGAGCTCTGGAAACACCATATATTTT.

This clonotype was seen ten or more times. The V call is TRBV7-9, the J call TRBJ2-5, with 12 bases fitting TRBD2. The CDR3 extends over 16 amino acids. V was pared by 5 bases and J by 2 bases, with 6 bases of the junction left unmatched. The V gene's germline CDR1 is SEHNR and CDR2 FQNEAQ (reference sequence). CDR3 amino acids: CASSPRTSGIQETQYF. In DNA form, the CDR3 reads TGTGCCAGCAGCCCCCGGACTAGCGGGATTCAAGAGACCCAGTACTTC.

Many counts were recorded for this clonotype. The V call is TRBV28, the J call TRBJ2-6; D might be TRBD2 (6 bases). Germline lookup yields CDR1 MDHEN and CDR2 SYDVKM. V was trimmed by 3 bases and J by 2 bases, leaving 8 bases between them. The CDR3 is 15 amino acids. CDR3 sequence: CASSFWGAGANVLTF. The DNA of the CDR3 is TGTGCCAGCAGTTTTTGGGGGGCTGGGGCCAACGTCCTGACTTTC.

V is TRBV11-3 and J is TRBJ2-1, with D possibly TRBD2 on 5 matching bases. V lost 0 bases and J lost 6, with 9 bases in between. Germline CDR1 and CDR2: SGHNT and YENEEA. The CDR3 is 14 residues long. The CDR3 loop reads CASSLDRRFNEQFF. The CDR3, as DNA: TGTGCCAGCAGCTTAGATAGGAGGTTCAATGAGCAGTTCTTC.

J is TRBJ1-2 and V is TRBV4-3, with 9 bases matching TRBD1. This CDR3 region has 15 residues. Germline assignment: CDR1 LGHNA and CDR2 YSLEER. V lost 3 bases and J lost 7; bases outside the gene matches: 9. CDR3 loop: CASSQDRGLIGGYTF. The CDR3 DNA is TGCGCCAGCAGCCAGGACAGGGGCTTAATCGGTGGCTACACCTTC.